This T cell receptor beta chain was obtained from a study of CD8 T cells in ankylosing spondylitis. TCRdb independently ran MiXCR on the 5' RACE reads; one entry per CDR3 protein. The sample lists around 430,000 distinct CDR3 sequences; approximately 17% were seen once. V lost 7 bases, J lost 7 bases, and 9 bases stayed unmatched. The germline V gene encodes CDR1 SQVTM and CDR2 ANQGSEA. This CDR3 comprises 13 residues. Study-level results: Disease-linked clones, CD8+, were relatively rare in peripheral blood. As reported, disease-linked clones showed significant enrichment in matched ankylosing spondylitis synovial fluid. A TCR beta motif made of several highly homologous variants seemed typical of ankylosing spondylitis blood.

This clonotype has more than one count but fewer than ten. Its antigen remains unidentified. This sequence was found in a male donor with ankylosing spondylitis. The material sequenced was blood, either unsorted or a sorted T cell fraction (not recorded which). The V call is TRBV29-1, the J call TRBJ1-4, with 7 positions matching TRBD1. The CDR3 reads CSGLTGLGEKLFF. CDR3 nucleotide sequence: TGCAGCGGGCTGACAGGGCTTGGTGAAAAACTGTTTTTT.